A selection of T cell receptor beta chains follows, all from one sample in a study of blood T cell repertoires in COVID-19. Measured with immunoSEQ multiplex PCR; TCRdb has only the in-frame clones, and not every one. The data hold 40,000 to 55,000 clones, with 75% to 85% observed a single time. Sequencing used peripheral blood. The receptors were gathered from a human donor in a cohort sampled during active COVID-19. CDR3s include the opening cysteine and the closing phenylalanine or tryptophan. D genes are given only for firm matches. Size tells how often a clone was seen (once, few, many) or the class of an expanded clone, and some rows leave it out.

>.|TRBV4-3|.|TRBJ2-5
CASSQDVGASGGETQYF
TGCGCCAGCAGCCAAGATGTGGGGGCTAGCGGTGGGGAGACCCAGTACTTC
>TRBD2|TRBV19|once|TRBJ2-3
CASSVAGGSTDTQYF
TGTGCCAGTAGCGTAGCGGGAGGGAGCACAGATACGCAGTATTTT
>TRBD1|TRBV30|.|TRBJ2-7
CAWSVPRTGGHEQYF
TGTGCCTGGAGTGTACCAAGGACAGGGGGCCACGAGCAGTACTTC
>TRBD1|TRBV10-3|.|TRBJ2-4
CAISPGTGNGAKNIQYF
TGTGCCATCAGTCCCGGGACAGGGAATGGGGCCAAAAACATTCAGTACTTC
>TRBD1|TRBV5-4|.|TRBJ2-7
CASSTGQGNYHEQYF
TGTGCCAGCAGTACGGGACAGGGTAATTACCACGAGCAGTACTTC
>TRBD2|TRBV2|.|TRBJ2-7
CASSESLAGNEQYF
TGTGCCAGCAGTGAAAGTCTAGCGGGAAACGAGCAGTACTTC
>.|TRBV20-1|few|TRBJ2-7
CSARQGYEQYF
TGCAGTGCTAGACAGGGATACGAGCAGTACTTC
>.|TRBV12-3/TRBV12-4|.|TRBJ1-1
CASSQQGNTEAFF
TGTGCCAGCAGCCAACAGGGGAACACTGAAGCTTTCTTT
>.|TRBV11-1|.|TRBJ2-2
CASSPLTGELFF
TGTGCCAGCAGTCCACTGACCGGGGAGCTGTTTTTT
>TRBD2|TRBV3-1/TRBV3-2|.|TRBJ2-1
CASSGRPPSGSYNEQFF
TGTGCCAGCAGCGGCCGCCCCCCTAGCGGCTCCTACAATGAGCAGTTCTTC
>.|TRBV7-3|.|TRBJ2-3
CASSFFTSTDTQYF
TGTGCCAGCAGCTTTTTCACTAGCACAGATACGCAGTATTTT
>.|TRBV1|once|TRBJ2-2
CTSSQDGGPGPGELFF
TGCACCAGCAGCCAAGACGGGGGACCTGGGCCCGGGGAGCTGTTTTTT
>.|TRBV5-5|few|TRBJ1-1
CASSFGASTEAFF
TGTGCCAGCAGCTTTGGGGCTAGCACTGAAGCTTTCTTT
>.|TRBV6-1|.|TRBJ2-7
CASSDGVWESSYEQYF
TGTGCCAGCAGTGACGGGGTGTGGGAGTCGTCCTACGAGCAGTACTTC
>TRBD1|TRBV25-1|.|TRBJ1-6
CASSSGTGGSPLHF
TGTGCCAGCAGCTCCGGGACAGGGGGCTCACCCCTCCACTTT